This T cell receptor beta chain was captured by sequencing in a study of shared clonotypes between healthy human individuals. Profiled with immunoSEQ multiplex PCR; TCRdb holds only in-frame clones, not every one. The data contain millions of clones, over 85% of them singletons. Every one of the donors was a Caucasian adult that lived in Nashville, Tennessee. Findings of the study overall: Unshared clonotypes carried lower generation probabilities than those common to all four donors. Generally, naive subsets (rather than memory subsets) showed larger estimated richness.

Comments on this clone: Its antigen is still unknown. The sample contains more than one DNA sequence encoding this CDR3.

Sequenced: naive CD4+ T cells from PBMCs. The subset: CD45RA+ positively selected. The receptor was isolated from a young man in good health. Some clones in this sample may be carry-over from other donors' samples.

DNA of the CDR3: TGTGCCAGTAGTATCCCGGGAAACTACGAGCAGTACTTC. It translates to CASSIPGNYEQYF. The chain employs TRBV19 and TRBJ2-7; tentatively, D is TRBD2 (5 bases). Germline CDR1 reads LNHDA; CDR2 reads SQIVND (reference sequence). V lost 3 bases, J lost 3 bases, and 9 bases lay in between. The CDR3 is 13 amino acids.